The 25 T cell receptor beta chains below all came from one sample that was sequenced in a study of memory CD4+ T cells and cytomegalovirus serostatus. Produced via immunoSEQ multiplex PCR; TCRdb's table is partial and in-frame only. The sample gives tens of thousands of clones, just under 80% of which show up once; under 0.7% is in the top ten. The sort gate was single viable CD3+CD4+CD8-CD45RO+ cells for memory CD4+ T cells. Sequencing was performed on memory CD4+ T cells from blood. These receptors were collected from an adult in good health and CMV-seronegative.

J is TRBJ2-6 and V is TRBV7-8; no clear D. Germline V gene sequence: CDR1 SGHVS, CDR2 FQNEAQ. The length of the CDR3 is 16 residues. Trimming shortened V by 3 bases and J by 0 bases, and 9 bases separated the two germline ends. The CDR3 nucleotides read TGTGCCAGCAGCTTCGGATTGGTCTCTGGGGCCAACGTCCTGACTTTC. Translation: CASSFGLVSGANVLTF.

V and J are TRBV4-1 and TRBJ2-3, with D unresolved. CDR3 length: 14 amino acids. Germline CDR1 MGHRA, CDR2 YSYEKL. Between the trimmed V and J ends, which lost 5 bases and 2 bases, there was a span of 11 bases. Here the CDR3 DNA reads TGCGCCAGCAGCTTTCGAATCACCACAGATACGCAGTATTTT. Translation gives CASSFRITTDTQYF.

The chain is built from TRBV6-1 and TRBJ2-7, with D tentatively TRBD2 (6 bases). CDR3 size: 14 residues. V lost 4 bases to trimming and J lost 5 bases, with 15 bases between them. Germline values: CDR1 MNHNS, CDR2 SASEGT. The CDR3 spells CASSAISGTHEQYF. In nucleotides, the CDR3 is TGTGCCAGCAGTGCGATTTCCGGGACTCACGAGCAGTACTTC.

This chain links TRBV6-4 with TRBJ1-5; no clear D. Germline assignment: CDR1 MRHNA and CDR2 SNTAGT. This CDR3 has 14 amino acids. Trimming left V 0 bases short and J 4 bases short, with 7 bases between. Here the CDR3 reads CASSDSGRNQPQHF. The CDR3 DNA reads as TGTGCCAGCAGTGACTCGGGTCGTAATCAGCCCCAGCATTTT.

The chain uses TRBV5-1 and TRBJ2-2, with D maybe TRBD2 (7 bases). V lost 7 bases and J lost 0, with 10 bases in between. The CDR3 loop spans 14 amino acids. CDR1 is SGHRS, CDR2 YFSETQ, per germline. The CDR3 loop reads CASRGGPNTGELFF. CDR3 coding DNA: TGCGCCAGCCGCGGGGGCCCGAACACCGGGGAGCTGTTTTTT.

The chain carries TRBV15 and TRBJ1-3; D is ambiguous. The germline gives CDR1 LNHNV, CDR2 YYDKDF (reference sequence). The CDR3 runs to 14 residues. V was trimmed by 4 bases and J by 2 bases, leaving 9 bases between them. This chain's CDR3 is CATSKIKAGNTIYF. The CDR3 bases are TGTGCCACCAGCAAAATTAAAGCTGGAAACACCATATATTTT. Full variable domain (outside the CDR3, taken from reference TRBV15 and TRBJ1-3): DAMVIQNPRYQVTQFGKPVTLSCSQTLNHNVMYWYQQKSSQAPKLLFHYYDKDFNNEADTPDNFQSRRPNTSFCFLDIRSPGLGDTAMYLCATSKIKAGNTIYFGEGSWLTVV.

The rearrangement joins TRBV4-1 to TRBJ1-4, with TRBD1 matching 11 bases. CDR1 MGHRA and CDR2 YSYEKL come from the germline V gene. The J segment lost 14 bases and the V segment lost 8 bases, leaving 16 bases of the junction unmatched. The CDR3 contains 15 residues. The DNA for the CDR3 is TGCGCCAGCGGCGGGGGGAGGACAGGGGGCCGGTGGCTGTTTTTT. Its protein is CASGGGRTGGRWLFF.

The gene calls are TRBV4-2 and TRBJ1-5; D unresolved. Deletions cut 0 bases from V and 9 bases from J, with 15 bases between. Germline CDR1 reads LGHNA; CDR2 reads YNFKEQ. This CDR3 has 15 amino acids. CDR3 sequence: CASSQDRQVGRPQHF. The CDR3 region has the DNA TGTGCCAGCAGCCAAGATCGCCAGGTGGGTCGGCCCCAGCATTTT.

Notes on this clone: Germline is not matched at one junction end, which may reflect a read error. This chain joins TRBV2 and TRBJ2-1; 9 bases align to TRBD2. There are 15 residues in the CDR3. Germline V gene lookup returns CDR1 SNHLY and CDR2 FYNNEI. CDR3 in DNA: TGTGCCAGCAGAGAAGGCCGTGGCGGGGGGGATGAGCAGTTCTTC. Translation: CASREGRGGGDEQFF.

The chain has TRBV27 and TRBJ2-7; 8 positions agree with TRBD1. This CDR3 comprises 15 residues. V gave up 5 bases and J gave up 7 bases; unmatched junction bases: 13. Germline CDR1 and CDR2: MNHEY and SMNVEV (reference sequence). Here the CDR3 DNA reads TGTGCCAGCAGTGCAATTAAAAACAGGGGGTTGGAGCAGTACTTC. This codes for CASSAIKNRGLEQYF.

The genes are TRBV6-1 and TRBJ1-1; no clear D gene. CDR3 length: 11 residues. Germline V gene data show CDR1 as MNHNS and CDR2 as SASEGT. With 6 bases removed from V and 11 bases from J, the gap between germline ends came to 13 bases. In DNA, the CDR3 is TGTGCCAGCAGGGAGGATCTCCAGGCTTTCTTT. Translation: CASREDLQAFF.

This chain joins TRBV19 and TRBJ1-5; D is possibly TRBD1 (5 bases). The germline V gene encodes CDR1 LNHDA and CDR2 SQIVND (reference sequence). V was cut by 8 bases and J by 5 bases, with 16 bases left in between. The CDR3 covers 14 residues. DNA of the CDR3: TGTGCCAGTGGGGTGGGGACCCCTTATCAGCCCCAGCATTTT. Translated, it gives CASGVGTPYQPQHF.

The rearrangement joins TRBV18 to TRBJ2-7, with 9 bases identical to TRBD1. CDR3 size: 16 residues. The germline CDR1 and CDR2 sequences are KGHSH and LQKENI. J gave up 4 bases and V 5 bases, and 12 bases lay outside the gene matches. CDR3: CASSSFRDRDLYEQYF. For the CDR3, the DNA is TGTGCCAGCTCATCGTTCCGGGACAGGGATTTGTACGAGCAGTACTTC.

V and J are TRBV19 and TRBJ1-5; tentatively, D is TRBD1 (6 bases). CDR1 and CDR2 (germline): LNHDA, SQIVND (reference sequence). This CDR3 comprises 15 residues. Trimming removed 5 bases from V and 7 bases from J, with 18 bases in between. The CDR3 coding sequence is TGTGCCAGTAGTGCATCCGGGGGCGGCCGCCAGCCCCAGCATTTT. It translates to CASSASGGGRQPQHF.

The table lists this clone with a count of one. V is TRBV5-1 and J is TRBJ2-5; the D gene is possibly TRBD1 (5 bases). Per germline, CDR1 SGHRS and CDR2 YFSETQ. Trimming took off 1 base at V and 0 bases at J, with 13 bases between the two ends. This CDR3 region has 16 residues. For the CDR3, the DNA is TGCGCCAGCAGCTTGTCTGGTACGGACAACCAAGAGACCCAGTACTTC. This codes for CASSLSGTDNQETQYF.

This rearrangement joins TRBV5-1 to TRBJ2-3; the D is unclear. V gave up 1 base and J gave up 2 bases, with 5 bases separating them. Germline loops: CDR1 SGHRS, CDR2 YFSETQ. CDR3 length: 13 residues. The CDR3 DNA reads TGCGCCAGCAGCTTGCAGTTCACAGATACGCAGTATTTT. It is translated as CASSLQFTDTQYF.

This clone was observed once. This chain connects TRBV5-1 to TRBJ1-2; the match to TRBD1 covers 9 bases. Germline CDR1 and CDR2: SGHRS and YFSETQ. Losses at the gene ends were 6 bases for V and 8 bases for J; bases not matched to a gene: 14. The CDR3 has 15 amino acids. CDR3 region: CASNSGQGLRGGYTF. CDR3 DNA sequence: TGCGCCAGCAACTCGGGACAGGGCCTCAGAGGGGGCTACACCTTC.

This rearrangement joins TRBV18 to TRBJ1-5; no definite D call. The V gene's germline CDR1 is KGHSH and CDR2 LQKENI. V lost 4 bases to trimming and J lost 4 bases, with 8 bases between them. This CDR3 is built from 13 residues. CDR3: CASSRADNQPQHF. The CDR3 DNA sequence: TGTGCCAGCTCACGGGCAGATAATCAGCCCCAGCATTTT. Full variable domain (outside the CDR3, taken from reference TRBV18 and TRBJ1-5): NAGVMQNPRHLVRRRGQEARLRCSPMKGHSHVYWYRQLPEEGLKFMVYLQKENIIDESGMPKERFSAEFPKEGPSILRIQQVVRGDSAAYFCASSRADNQPQHFGDGTRLSIL.

The chain employs TRBV28 and TRBJ2-1; 9 bases are shared with TRBD1. The CDR3 is made up of 13 amino acids. J was trimmed by 8 bases and V by 4 bases; bases with no gene match: 3. Germline V gene sequence: CDR1 MDHEN, CDR2 SYDVKM. CDR3 sequence (DNA): TGTGCCAGCAGTTCACAGGGGGCCTATGAGCAGTTCTTC. Encoded protein: CASSSQGAYEQFF. The full variable domain, with the rest looked up from reference TRBV28 and TRBJ2-1, is DVKVTQSSRYLVKRTGEKVFLECVQDMDHENMFWYRQDPGLGLRLIYFSYDVKMKEKGDIPEGYSVSREKKERFSLILESASTNQTSMYLCASSSQGAYEQFFGPGTRLTVL.

V and J are TRBV5-1 and TRBJ2-3; 10 bases align to TRBD2. The CDR3 loop spans 16 amino acids. The ends lost 1 base at V and 5 bases at J; junction bases unmatched: 7. CDR1 and CDR2 (germline): SGHRS, YFSETQ. DNA of the CDR3: TGCGCCAGCAGCTTGTCTCGAGCGGGGGGGCAAGATACGCAGTATTTT. Protein sequence: CASSLSRAGGQDTQYF.

This clone came up once. The rearrangement joins TRBV5-6 to TRBJ2-1; D uncertain. Between the trimmed V and J ends, which lost 3 bases and 4 bases, there was a span of 8 bases. Germline values: CDR1 SGHDT, CDR2 YYEEEE. This CDR3 contains 13 residues. The CDR3 DNA follows: TGTGCCAGCAGCTCCGGACGGTACAATGAGCAGTTCTTC. Translating it yields CASSSGRYNEQFF.

The chain is built from TRBV29-1 and TRBJ1-2, with D unclear. The V gene's germline CDR1 is SQVTM and CDR2 ANQGSEA. The CDR3 consists of 11 residues. V dropped 5 bases and J dropped 4 bases, with 8 bases sitting between them. CDR3 DNA sequence: TGCAGCGTTCAGGCAAGCTATGGCTACACCTTC. Translating gives CSVQASYGYTF.

The J gene is TRBJ1-2, the V gene TRBV21-1; the table's D gene call, TRBD1, was not cross checked with the DNA. TRBV21-1 is deemed a pseudogene. This CDR3 is 17 amino acids long. CDR3 sequence: CASSLREGQRNFYGYTF. DNA of the CDR3: TGTGCCAGCAGCCTTCGAGAGGGACAAAGGAATTTCTATGGCTACACCTTC.

CDR3 amino acids: CASSSTGQGNTEAFF. The DNA for the CDR3 is TGCGCCAGCAGCTCGACGGGACAGGGGAACACTGAAGCTTTCTTT. The gene calls are TRBV5-1 and TRBJ1-1; 9 bases fit TRBD1. Germline V CDR1 and CDR2: SGHRS, YFSETQ. The trim removed 3 bases at V and 1 base at J, leaving 4 bases unmatched. This CDR3 has 15 amino acids.

The chain is built from TRBV20-1 and TRBJ2-7; perhaps TRBD1 as D (6 bases). The germline CDR1 and CDR2 sequences are DFQATT and SNEGSKA (reference sequence). The CDR3 is 11 amino acids. Trimming cost V 6 bases and J 7 bases, with 13 bases left between them. CDR3 sequence (DNA): TGCAGTGCCCATCGACAGGTGGAGCAGTACTTC. As protein: CSAHRQVEQYF.